A selection of T cell receptor beta chains follows, all from one sample in a study of beta chain features in type 1 diabetes. Libraries were prepared by immunoSEQ multiplex PCR; TCRdb keeps only in-frame clonotypes and omits some of them. The sample lists roughly 180,000 clones, approximately 8.1% seen once, with 0.94% in the top ten. Source material: central memory CD4+ T cells from blood. These receptors were taken from a woman between 35 and 50 years old with type 1 diabetes. Each CDR3 is given with its conserved first and last residue. The order of the fields is J gene, clone size, V gene, D gene, CDR3 protein, CDR3 DNA. The D gene is left open where the match is weak. For some rows the clone size is stated as once, few or many, or as a class when expanded; others skip it.

TRBJ1-1	medium-sized	TRBV7-3	TRBD1	CASSLRPTGEAFF	TGTGCCAGCAGCTTAAGGCCGACAGGGGAAGCTTTCTTT
TRBJ1-1	.	TRBV7-9	TRBD1	CASSRQGGVNTEAFF	TGTGCCAGCAGCCGACAGGGGGGAGTAAACACTGAAGCTTTCTTT
TRBJ1-1	few	TRBV7-9	TRBD1	CASGQGRNTEAFF	TGTGCCAGCGGACAGGGACGGAACACTGAAGCTTTCTTT
TRBJ2-5	.	TRBV2	.	CASSEALQRETQYF	TGTGCCAGCAGTGAAGCGCTTCAGCGGGAGACCCAGTACTTC
TRBJ2-7	few	TRBV5-4	.	CASSLPPSAPNNEQYF	TGTGCCAGCAGCTTGCCTCCTAGCGCTCCGAACAACGAGCAGTACTTC
TRBJ1-1	few	TRBV7-3	TRBD1	CASSPSWTGGTEAFF	TGTGCCAGCAGCCCTTCCTGGACAGGGGGTACTGAAGCTTTCTTT
TRBJ2-7	.	TRBV19	TRBD1	CASSRQGAYEQYF	TGTGCCAGTAGTCGACAGGGAGCCTACGAGCAGTACTTC
TRBJ2-1	.	TRBV30	TRBD2	CAWMGTRTSGTGSYNEQFF	TGTGCCTGGATGGGGACTAGGACTAGCGGGACCGGCTCCTACAATGAGCAGTTCTTC
TRBJ2-5	few	TRBV5-1	.	CASFTPGDSETQYF	TGCGCCAGCTTTACCCCGGGAGATTCAGAGACCCAGTACTTC
TRBJ1-1	many	TRBV27	.	CASREVQGRKNTEAFF	TGTGCCAGCAGGGAAGTACAGGGAAGAAAGAACACTGAAGCTTTCTTT
TRBJ2-7	.	TRBV4-1	.	CASSQDRSGTGEQYF	TGCGCCAGCAGCCAGGACCGTTCGGGCACGGGAGAGCAGTACTTC
TRBJ2-7	few	TRBV11-2	.	CASRLDSRGGYEQYF	TGTGCCAGCAGATTAGACAGTCGAGGGGGCTACGAGCAGTACTTC
TRBJ1-2	.	TRBV5-4	TRBD1	CASSLAGTGGYGYTF	TGTGCCAGCAGCTTGGCCGGGACAGGGGGCTATGGCTACACCTTC
TRBJ1-2	few	TRBV14	.	CASSQSGGYTF	TGTGCCAGCAGCCAATCGGGGGGCTACACCTTC
TRBJ1-6	few	TRBV7-9	TRBD1	CASSLGQINSPLHF	TGTGCCAGCAGCTTGGGACAGATTAATTCACCCCTCCACTTT
TRBJ1-1	.	TRBV6-6	TRBD1	CASSYDRATEAFF	TGTGCCAGCAGTTACGACAGGGCGACTGAAGCTTTCTTT
TRBJ1-1	.	TRBV5-1	.	CASSFQGLGTEAFF	TGCGCCAGCAGCTTCCAGGGTTTGGGCACTGAAGCTTTCTTT
TRBJ2-3	.	TRBV5-1	TRBD1	CATKTGDTDTQYF	TGCGCCACTAAGACAGGGGACACAGATACGCAGTATTTT
TRBJ2-1	.	TRBV28	.	CASTAGVTYNEQFF	TGTGCCAGCACTGCAGGTGTTACTTACAATGAGCAGTTCTTC
TRBJ2-3	few	TRBV5-1	TRBD2	CASSSLAGGTDTQYF	TGCGCCAGCAGCTCTCTAGCGGGAGGCACAGATACGCAGTATTTT
TRBJ2-5	.	TRBV7-2	TRBD2	CASSFGGRRETQYF	TGTGCCAGCAGCTTCGGCGGGAGAAGAGAGACCCAGTACTTC
TRBJ2-1	few	TRBV18	TRBD2	CASSPGTRGDNEQFF	TGTGCCAGCTCACCCGGGACTAGAGGGGACAATGAGCAGTTCTTC
TRBJ1-4	.	TRBV6-6	.	CASSYSLSVDEKLFF	TGTGCCAGCAGTTACTCGTTAAGCGTAGACGAAAAACTGTTTTTT
TRBJ2-7	.	TRBV4-3	.	CASSQEGGPRYF	TGCGCCAGCAGCCAAGAAGGAGGGCCAAGGTACTTC
TRBJ2-3	few	TRBV14	TRBD2	CASSHLSGSNTDTQYF	TGTGCCAGCAGCCACTTAAGCGGGAGTAACACAGATACGCAGTATTTT
TRBJ2-2	.	TRBV7-2	TRBD1	CASSQQGATGELFF	TGTGCCAGCAGCCAACAGGGGGCAACCGGGGAGCTGTTTTTT
TRBJ1-1	few	TRBV18	.	CASSPYRANTEAFF	TGTGCCAGCTCACCTTACAGGGCGAACACTGAAGCTTTCTTT
TRBJ2-7	few	TRBV27	.	CASSLRRQADEQYF	TGTGCCAGCAGTTTAAGGCGACAAGCGGACGAGCAGTACTTC